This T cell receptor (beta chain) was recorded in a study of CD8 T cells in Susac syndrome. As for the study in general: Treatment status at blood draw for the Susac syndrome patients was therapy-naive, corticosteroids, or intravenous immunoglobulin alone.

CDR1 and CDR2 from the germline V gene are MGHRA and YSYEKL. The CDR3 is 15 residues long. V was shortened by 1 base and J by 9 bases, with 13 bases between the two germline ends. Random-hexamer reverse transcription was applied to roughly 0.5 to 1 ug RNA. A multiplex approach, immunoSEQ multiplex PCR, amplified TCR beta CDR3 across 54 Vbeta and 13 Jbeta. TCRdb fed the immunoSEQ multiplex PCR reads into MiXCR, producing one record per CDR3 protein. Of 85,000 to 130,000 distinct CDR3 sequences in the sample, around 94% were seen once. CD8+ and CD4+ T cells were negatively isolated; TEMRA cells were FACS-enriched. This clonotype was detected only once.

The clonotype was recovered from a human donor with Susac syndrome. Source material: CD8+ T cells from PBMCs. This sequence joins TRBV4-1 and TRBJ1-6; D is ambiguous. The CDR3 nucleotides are TGCGCCAGCAGCCAAGTTTTCGGGGATGGTTCACCCCTCCACTTT. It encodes CASSQVFGDGSPLHF.